The 27 T cell receptor beta chains given below trace back to one sample, sequenced in a study of PD-1 blockade in classical Hodgkin lymphoma. Produced via immunoSEQ multiplex PCR; TCRdb's table is partial and in-frame only. The sample has about 19,000 clones, roughly 77% seen once. Every patient experienced relapse after autologous stem cell transplantation, and brentuximab vedotin exposure varied. This specimen was peripheral blood mononuclear cells (PBMCs), taken before the second cycle of nivolumab. All receptors derive from a human donor with classical Hodgkin lymphoma.

A few counts support this clone. J is TRBJ1-5 and V is TRBV2; D unresolved. The V gene's germline CDR1 is SNHLY and CDR2 FYNNEI. CDR3 length equals 13 residues. V was pared by 7 bases and J by 5 bases, with 12 bases between. In DNA, the CDR3 is TGTGCCAGCACTCCGAGGTGGGATCAGCCCCAGCATTTT. Protein sequence: CASTPRWDQPQHF. Complete variable domain (other parts from reference TRBV2 and TRBJ1-5): EPEVTQTPSHQVTQMGQEVILRCVPISNHLYFYWYRQILGQKVEFLVSFYNNEISEKSEIFDDQFSVERPDGSNFTLKIRSTKLEDSAMYFCASTPRWDQPQHFGDGTRLSIL.

CDR3 sequence reads: CSVRTMMNTEAFF. Here the CDR3 DNA reads TGCAGCGTCCGGACGATGATGAACACTGAAGCTTTCTTT. The chain employs TRBV29-1 and TRBJ1-1; D is uncertain. The V gene lost 6 bases and the J gene lost 0 bases, with 11 bases spanning the gap. There are 13 residues in the CDR3. Per the germline V gene, CDR1 is SQVTM and CDR2 is ANQGSEA.

A few counts support this clone. This chain connects TRBV2 to TRBJ1-5; possible D gene TRBD1, 5 bases. Germline CDR1 SNHLY, CDR2 FYNNEI. Trimming took 6 bases from V and 0 from J, leaving 12 bases between them. This CDR3 is 15 amino acids long. The CDR3 is CASRHRDGSNQPQHF. In DNA, the CDR3 is TGTGCCAGCAGACACCGGGACGGTAGCAATCAGCCCCAGCATTTT.

In DNA, the CDR3 is TGTGCCAGCAGAAGGGGGACAGCGCGTCAAGAGACCCAGTACTTC. It is translated as CASRRGTARQETQYF. The V gene is TRBV6-5, the J gene TRBJ2-5; the match to TRBD1 covers 7 bases. The germline gives CDR1 MNHEY, CDR2 SVGAGI. V shed 6 bases, J shed 2 bases, and the junction held 9 bases outside the gene matches. CDR3 size: 15 residues.

This clone was found once. The V call is TRBV29-1, the J call TRBJ2-7; 12 nucleotides match TRBD1. The CDR3 spans 14 residues. Germline CDR1 and CDR2: SQVTM and ANQGSEA. V was clipped by 5 bases and J by 6 bases; unmatched bases: 8. The CDR3 DNA reads TGCAGCGTTCTAATGGGACAGGGGGCTGGCGAGCAGTACTTC. This codes for CSVLMGQGAGEQYF.

This sequence joins TRBV28 and TRBJ2-5; 8 nucleotides line up with TRBD2. After removal of 3 bases from V and 7 bases from J, the junction contained 10 bases not matched to a gene. CDR3 length equals 15 residues. The germline gives CDR1 MDHEN, CDR2 SYDVKM. In nucleotides, the CDR3 is TGTGCCAGCAGTTTCTTCGGGAGGGCGAAAGGGACCCAGTACTTC. Its translation is CASSFFGRAKGTQYF.

The chain recombines TRBV9 with TRBJ2-3; possibly TRBD1 for D (8 bases). CDR3 length equals 16 residues. Trimming removed 2 bases at V and 3 bases at J, with 16 bases between. Germline V gene data show CDR1 as SGDLS and CDR2 as YYNGEE. This CDR3 reads CASSVGDRGGTDTQYF. CDR3 nucleotides: TGTGCCAGCAGCGTGGGCGACAGGGGAGGGACAGATACGCAGTATTTT. Filled out from reference TRBV9 and TRBJ2-3, the complete variable domain reads DSGVTQTPKHLITATGQRVTLRCSPRSGDLSVYWYQQSLDQGLQFLIQYYNGEERAKGNILERFSAQQFPDLHSELNLSSLELGDSALYFCASSVGDRGGTDTQYFGPGTRLTVL.

V gene TRBV29-1 combines with J gene TRBJ2-5; no definite D call. V lost 4 bases and J 0 bases, leaving 12 bases between the germline ends. This CDR3 region has 14 residues. Per the germline V gene, CDR1 is SQVTM and CDR2 is ANQGSEA. CDR3 loop: CSVGVHKNQETQYF. In nucleotides, the CDR3 is TGCAGCGTTGGAGTACATAAGAACCAAGAGACCCAGTACTTC.

The chain links TRBV2 to TRBJ1-5, with 10 positions matching TRBD1. The CDR3 is 15 residues long. J gave up 4 bases and V 2 bases, and 2 bases lay outside the gene matches. The germline V gene has CDR1 SNHLY and CDR2 FYNNEI. CDR3 loop: CASSERTGGNQPQHF. As DNA, the CDR3 is TGTGCCAGCAGTGAACGGACAGGGGGGAATCAGCCCCAGCATTTT.

The chain is built from TRBV6-5 and TRBJ1-1; D is unresolved. Germline CDR1 is MNHEY and CDR2 is SVGAGI. This CDR3 comprises 12 residues. Deletions cut 5 bases from V and 5 bases from J, with 9 bases between. The CDR3 loop reads CASSRAGTEAFF. The CDR3 DNA sequence: TGTGCCAGCAGTCGGGCTGGAACTGAAGCTTTCTTT.

The chain combines TRBV23-1 with TRBJ1-1, with D uncertain. TRBV23-1 is filed as an ORF, its function uncertain. This CDR3 has 13 amino acids. Trimming removed 4 bases at V and 3 bases at J, with 9 bases between. The CDR3 spells CASSLPGYTEAFF. The CDR3 DNA reads as TGCGCCAGCAGTCTTCCCGGATACACTGAAGCTTTCTTT.

The chain employs TRBV19 and TRBJ2-3; 12 bases are shared with TRBD2. CDR3 length: 16 residues. Germline V gene sequence: CDR1 LNHDA, CDR2 SQIVND (reference sequence). J gave up 3 bases and V 5 bases, and 6 bases lay outside the gene matches. The CDR3 here is CASSLGTSGPTDTQYF. The CDR3 nucleotides are TGTGCCAGTAGTCTAGGGACTAGCGGGCCAACAGATACGCAGTATTTT.

This chain uses TRBV9 with TRBJ2-7, with unresolved D. Germline assignment: CDR1 SGDLS and CDR2 YYNGEE. V was cut by 3 bases and J by 2 bases, with 18 bases left in between. This CDR3 is built from 16 residues. CDR3 region: CASSALRSRDAYEQYF. In DNA, the CDR3 is TGTGCCAGCAGCGCTCTTAGGAGTCGAGACGCCTACGAGCAGTACTTC.

This clone was observed a handful of times. The chain recombines TRBV7-9 with TRBJ2-2; a possible D gene is TRBD1 (6 bases). The CDR3 sequence is 13 residues long. Germline V CDR1 and CDR2: SEHNR, FQNEAQ (reference sequence). Trimming removed 3 bases from V and 4 bases from J, with 6 bases in between. CDR3 in amino acids: CASSLGATGELFF. The DNA of the CDR3 is TGTGCCAGCAGCTTGGGGGCCACCGGGGAGCTGTTTTTT.

The rearrangement uses TRBV7-9 and TRBJ2-2; 13 nucleotides align to TRBD2. J lost 4 bases, V lost 5 bases, and 4 bases had no gene match. The CDR3 contains 16 residues. In germline, CDR1 is SEHNR, CDR2 FQNEAQ (reference sequence). The CDR3 DNA sequence: TGTGCCAGCAGCCCTGGACTAGCGGGAGTCACCGGGGAGCTGTTTTTT. Protein: CASSPGLAGVTGELFF. The full variable domain, rest sourced from reference TRBV7-9 and TRBJ2-2, is DTGVSQNPRHKITKRGQNVTFRCDPISEHNRLYWYRQTLGQGPEFLTYFQNEAQLEKSRLLSDRFSAERPKGSFSTLEIQRTEQGDSAMYLCASSPGLAGVTGELFFGEGSRLTVL.

V is TRBV9 and J is TRBJ2-5; possibly TRBD1 or TRBD2 for D (5 bases each). Near its end, the DNA agrees better with TRBJ2-7, so the J call may be wrong. CDR1 and CDR2 from the germline V gene are SGDLS and YYNGEE. This CDR3 comprises 17 residues. CDR3 DNA: TGTGCCAGCAGCCCTTCAATTCAGGGACGGGGAAACTACGAGCAGTACTTC. This encodes CASSPSIQGRGNYEQYF.

The chain uses TRBV5-1 and TRBJ2-7; D is perhaps TRBD1 (5 bases). The germline gives CDR1 SGHRS, CDR2 YFSETQ. V was cut by 4 bases and J by 7 bases, with 24 bases left in between. The CDR3 runs to 16 residues. DNA of the CDR3: TGCGCCAGCAGCCAGGACATATCTCGAAAAACGGAGGAGCAGTACTTC. Residues: CASSQDISRKTEEQYF.

The rearrangement links TRBV29-1 to TRBJ2-3; D is undetermined. From germline, CDR1 is SQVTM and CDR2 ANQGSEA. V lost 2 bases and J 0 bases, leaving 6 bases between the germline ends. The CDR3 totals 13 residues. This CDR3 is CSVELLSTDTQYF. In nucleotides, the CDR3 is TGCAGCGTTGAACTCCTCAGCACAGATACGCAGTATTTT.

The rearrangement links TRBV5-1 to TRBJ2-5, with 9 bases that match TRBD2. The CDR3 sequence is 13 residues long. Germline lookup yields CDR1 SGHRS and CDR2 YFSETQ. Losses at the gene ends were 2 bases for V and 5 bases for J; bases not matched to a gene: 1. The CDR3 loop is CASSFSGGETQYF. The CDR3 DNA sequence: TGCGCCAGCAGCTTTAGCGGGGGCGAGACCCAGTACTTC.

The chain employs TRBV5-4 and TRBJ2-5; 10 nucleotides align to TRBD1. CDR3 length: 15 amino acids. V trimming: 2 bases; J trimming: 3 bases; junction bases outside the gene matches: 4. Germline values: CDR1 SGHNT, CDR2 YYREEE (reference sequence). The CDR3 spells CASSFSGTGEETQYF. In DNA form, the CDR3 reads TGTGCCAGCAGCTTTTCCGGGACAGGGGAAGAGACCCAGTACTTC.

The rearrangement uses TRBV7-3 and TRBJ2-2; 7 nucleotides line up with TRBD1. The trim removed 2 bases at V and 4 bases at J, leaving 1 base unmatched. This CDR3 has 14 amino acids. Germline V gene sequence: CDR1 SGHTA, CDR2 FQGTGA. The CDR3 is CASSLDRVTGELFF. The CDR3, as DNA: TGTGCCAGCAGCTTAGACAGGGTCACCGGGGAGCTGTTTTTT.

The chain is built from TRBV5-1 and TRBJ2-5; D remains unclear. The J call may be faulty, since TRBJ2-7 better matches the DNA end. The germline V gene has CDR1 SGHRS and CDR2 YFSETQ. The CDR3 is made up of 12 amino acids. The CDR3 DNA reads TGCGCCAGCAGCTCCGGAACCTACGAGCAGTACTTC. It encodes CASSSGTYEQYF.

This clone was counted between two and nine times. The V gene is TRBV7-2, the J gene TRBJ1-4; 10 bases are shared with TRBD1. Trimming took 2 bases from V and 3 from J; bases not matched to a gene: 6. The CDR3 sequence is 17 residues long. In germline, CDR1 is SGHTA, CDR2 FQGNSA. CDR3 nucleotide sequence: TGTGCCAGCAGCTTACCGGGACAGGGGAGTTCTAATGAAAAACTGTTTTTT. Protein product: CASSLPGQGSSNEKLFF.

The CDR3 sequence is CASTWERGTGELFF. The CDR3 nucleotides are TGCGCCAGCACCTGGGAGCGGGGCACCGGGGAGCTGTTTTTT. The chain has TRBV4-3 and TRBJ2-2, with TRBD2 matching over 7 bases. This CDR3 spans 14 amino acids. The germline gives CDR1 LGHNA, CDR2 YSLEER. Germline trimming cut 7 bases from V and 4 bases from J; bases unmatched to any gene: 6.

V and J are TRBV5-1 and TRBJ2-3; possibly TRBD2 for D (6 bases). V lost 3 bases and J lost 2, with 13 bases in between. Looked up from germline, CDR1 is SGHRS and CDR2 is YFSETQ. CDR3 length: 15 residues. As DNA, the CDR3 is TGCGCCAGCAGCTCAGCCCGGGAGCACACAGATACGCAGTATTTT. Protein: CASSSAREHTDTQYF.

The chain employs TRBV12-5 and TRBJ2-5; D not resolved. Germline loops: CDR1 LGHNT, CDR2 FRNRAP. Trimming removed 2 bases from V and 1 base from J, with 14 bases in between. The CDR3 extends over 16 amino acids. The DNA of the CDR3 is TGTGCTAGTGGTTTGAAACGTGGGCAGCGCCAAGAGACCCAGTACTTC. It codes for CASGLKRGQRQETQYF.

The V and J genes are TRBV27 and TRBJ1-4; the D gene is possibly TRBD1 (5 bases). The germline gives CDR1 MNHEY, CDR2 SMNVEV (reference sequence). Deletions cut 1 base from V and 7 bases from J, with 13 bases between. This CDR3 has 15 amino acids. The CDR3 DNA is TGTGCCAGCAGTTTATGGGGGAAGGAGAGTGAAAAACTGTTTTTT. It translates to CASSLWGKESEKLFF.